The present TCR beta chain was sequenced within a study of blood T cells in healthy people across ages. Between the trimmed V and J ends, which lost 1 base and 9 bases, there was a span of 13 bases. CDR3 length: 14 residues. CDR1 and CDR2 from the germline V gene are DFQATT and SNEGSKA (reference sequence). A second PCR, run for roughly 6 to 11 cycles, used a sample-barcoded 5' primer plus a J-beta primer mix. From the 5' RACE reads, TCRdb called clonotypes with MiXCR, one entry per CDR3 protein. The data show over 1,500,000 distinct CDR3 sequences, about 50% seen once. This chain joins TRBV20-1 and TRBJ1-6, with D possibly matching TRBD1 (6 bases). The sample comprised blood. This receptor was obtained from a woman in her thirties or forties in good health. As DNA, the CDR3 is TGCAGTGCTAGAGCACAGGGTCGAGGTTCACCCCTCCACTTT. Its translation is CSARAQGRGSPLHF.